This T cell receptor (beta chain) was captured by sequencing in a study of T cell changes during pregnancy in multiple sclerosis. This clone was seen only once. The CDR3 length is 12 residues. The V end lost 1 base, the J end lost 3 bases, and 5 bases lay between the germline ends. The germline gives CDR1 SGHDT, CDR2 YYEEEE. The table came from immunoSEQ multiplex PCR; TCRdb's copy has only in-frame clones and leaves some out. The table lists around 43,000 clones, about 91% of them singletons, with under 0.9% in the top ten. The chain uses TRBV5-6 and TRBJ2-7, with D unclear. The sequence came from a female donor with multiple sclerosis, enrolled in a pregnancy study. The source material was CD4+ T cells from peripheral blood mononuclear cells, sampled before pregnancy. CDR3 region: CASSLNNYEQYF. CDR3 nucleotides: TGTGCCAGCAGCTTGAACAACTACGAGCAGTACTTC.